These 10 T cell receptor beta chains were all obtained from the same sample, sequenced in a study of Ad26.COV2.S vaccination and SARS-CoV-2 variants. Documented treatment: 15 to 20 received Ad26.COV2.S at low or high dose, single or two shots; a few received placebo; per-sample allocation not given. At day 63 after the first vaccine or placebo injection, samples were drawn. Measured with immunoSEQ multiplex PCR; TCRdb has only the in-frame clones, and not every one. The data contain hundreds of thousands of clones, around 87% of them singletons. Sequencing was performed on peripheral blood, taken in a trial of Ad26.COV2.S vaccine versus placebo. These receptors were collected from a person between 18 and 65 years old who received the Ad26.COV2.S COVID-19 vaccine or a placebo.

The rearrangement joins TRBV18 to TRBJ2-2; TRBD1 is a possible D gene (6 bases). V was cut by 5 bases and J by 1 base, with 11 bases left in between. The CDR3 spans 15 residues. Germline CDR1 is KGHSH and CDR2 is LQKENI. CDR3: CASSEGRGNTGELFF. Here the CDR3 DNA reads TGTGCCAGCTCAGAAGGCAGGGGGAACACCGGGGAGCTGTTTTTT.

The rearrangement joins TRBV4-1 to TRBJ2-3; no definite D call. Germline V lookup: CDR1 MGHRA, CDR2 YSYEKL. The CDR3 consists of 15 residues. V was shortened by 3 bases and J by 6 bases, with 16 bases between the two germline ends. CDR3 region: CASSQARGPADTQYF. CDR3 nucleotide sequence: TGCGCCAGCAGCCAGGCTCGAGGACCCGCCGATACGCAGTATTTT.

This chain joins TRBV9 and TRBJ1-1; possible D gene TRBD1, 5 bases. With 4 bases removed from V and 1 base from J, the gap between germline ends came to 17 bases. The length of the CDR3 is 16 residues. Germline-derived CDR1 and CDR2 are SGDLS and YYNGEE. This chain's CDR3 is CASSQWGGAGNTEAFF. As DNA, the CDR3 is TGTGCCAGCAGCCAGTGGGGGGGAGCGGGGAACACTGAAGCTTTCTTT.

The CDR3 coding sequence is TGTGCCAGCAGACCTATATCGACGGGGGGCTACACCTTC. Translating it yields CASRPISTGGYTF. The rearrangement joins TRBV6-5 to TRBJ1-2; D not resolved. The V gene lost 6 bases and the J gene lost 8 bases, with 16 bases spanning the gap. The CDR3 covers 13 residues. In germline, CDR1 is MNHEY, CDR2 SVGAGI.

A single count supports this clone. The V gene is TRBV13, the J gene TRBJ1-4; D may be TRBD1 (6 bases). Trimming removed 0 bases from V and 6 bases from J, with 14 bases in between. From germline, CDR1 is PRHDT and CDR2 FYEKMQ (reference sequence). The CDR3 contains 16 residues. CDR3 sequence reads: CASSLGLGGRDEKLFF. The CDR3 coding sequence is TGTGCCAGCAGCTTAGGCCTAGGGGGGCGCGATGAAAAACTGTTTTTT.

This chain joins TRBV19 and TRBJ2-7; TRBD1 agrees at 9 bases. Germline V gene lookup returns CDR1 LNHDA and CDR2 SQIVND (reference sequence). This CDR3 is 14 amino acids long. The V segment lost 3 bases and the J segment 3 bases; nucleotides outside the gene matches: 3. CDR3 sequence reads: CASSIGTGLYEQYF. CDR3 bases: TGTGCCAGTAGTATTGGGACAGGGCTCTACGAGCAGTACTTC.

CDR3 coding DNA: TGTGCCAGCAGCCTTGGACTAGCGGGCCAAGAGACCCAGTACTTC. This gives the protein CASSLGLAGQETQYF. This rearrangement joins TRBV4-2 to TRBJ2-5, with 11 bases fitting TRBD2. The germline V gene has CDR1 LGHNA and CDR2 YNFKEQ. V lost 4 bases to trimming and J lost 1 base; unmatched junction nucleotides: 2. The CDR3 contains 15 residues.

CDR3 DNA: TGTGCCAGCAGCTCGACAGACGGCTCCTACGAGCAGTACTTC. Translated: CASSSTDGSYEQYF. The chain employs TRBV11-2 and TRBJ2-7, with D possibly being TRBD1 (5 bases). V dropped 4 bases and J dropped 0 bases, with 10 bases sitting between them. Germline V lookup: CDR1 SGHAT, CDR2 FQNNGV. There are 14 residues in the CDR3. Full variable domain (missing parts from reference TRBV11-2 and TRBJ2-7): EAGVAQSPRYKIIEKRQSVAFWCNPISGHATLYWYQQILGQGPKLLIQFQNNGVVDDSQLPKDRFSAERLKGVDSTLKIQPAKLEDSAVYLCASSSTDGSYEQYFGPGTRLTVT.

The chain recombines TRBV6-5 with TRBJ1-2; 10 nucleotides match TRBD1. Germline CDR1 reads MNHEY; CDR2 reads SVGAGI. CDR3 length: 16 amino acids. J gave up 4 bases and V 2 bases, and 7 bases lay outside the gene matches. The CDR3 DNA is TGTGCCAGCAGTTACAGTTACGACAGGGGGCCCTATGGCTACACCTTC. It codes for CASSYSYDRGPYGYTF.

Here the CDR3 reads CASSFQGRGQGTDTQYF. CDR3 in DNA: TGTGCCAGCAGCTTCCAAGGGCGGGGACAGGGCACAGATACGCAGTATTTT. V and J are TRBV11-2 and TRBJ2-3; 8 nucleotides agree with TRBD1. V dropped 3 bases and J dropped 1; count of bases not matched to a gene: 9. Germline V gives CDR1 SGHAT, CDR2 FQNNGV. The CDR3 extends over 17 amino acids.